The text below deals with one TCR beta chain. The sample comes from a study of blood T cell repertoires in COVID-19. About the study: In each case, the material was cDNA or gDNA derived from T cells, B-cell-depleted T cells, or PBMCs.

The CDR3 is made up of 14 amino acids. With V trimmed by 4 bases and J by 6 bases, 2 bases remained unmatched. Germline loops: CDR1 SGHNT, CDR2 YYREEE (reference sequence). The age range of participants was about 18 to 100 years, with residence in about two dozen US areas. Generated by immunoSEQ multiplex PCR, the TCRdb table keeps only in-frame clones and is missing some. Here the sample spans over 140,000 clones, 60% to 80% being singletons. Sequenced: PBMCs or T cells enriched from blood (not recorded which). The receptor was derived from a woman between 50 and 59 years old who had recovered from COVID-19. The rearrangement joins TRBV5-4 to TRBJ2-1, with TRBD2 matching over 12 bases. The DNA of the CDR3 is TGTGCCAGCAGCCTAGCGGGAGGGCCCAATGAGCAGTTCTTC. This sequence encodes CASSLAGGPNEQFF.